Reported below is one T cell receptor beta chain. What it recognizes is unknown. This record belongs to a study of cytomegalovirus exposure and HLA in healthy donors. Across the whole study: As an earlier analysis found, around 190 million T cells yielded some 120 million unique TCR beta sequences.

A multiplex PCR was run with 60 Vbeta primers and 13 Jbeta primers. Method: immunoSEQ multiplex PCR; TCRdb's copy keeps in-frame clones and lacks some. The sample lists about 130,000 clones; approximately 85% were seen once. Study-level results: Other equally common chains were less clonally expanded than HLA-associated TCR beta chains, a later analysis showed.

This TCR was sampled from a boy between 10 and 17 years old in good health and CMV-seronegative. Material: PBMCs.

The CDR3, as DNA: TGTGCCAGCAGCAGGGGTTCCCGTTATAGCAATCAGCCCCAGCATTTT. This codes for CASSRGSRYSNQPQHF. The rearrangement joins TRBV7-2 to TRBJ1-5; a weak D match, TRBD1 (5 bases). The germline V gene encodes CDR1 SGHTA and CDR2 FQGNSA. The CDR3 loop spans 16 amino acids. Trimming left V 5 bases short and J 0 bases short, with 14 bases between.